This entry is about one TCR beta chain. The data are from a study of blood T cell repertoires in COVID-19. Study-wide context: Samples of COVID-19 (acute and convalescent) were obtained from the United States, Italy and Spain. Sources were T cells, B-cell-depleted T cells, or PBMCs; the material itself was cDNA or gDNA.

Some clones are missing from TCRdb's copy, which holds only in-frame ones; the method was immunoSEQ multiplex PCR. The sample shows roughly 290,000 clones, about 89% of them seen only once. The CDR3 spans 14 residues. Germline CDR1 and CDR2: LGHDT and YNNKEL (reference sequence). V shed 0 bases and J shed 10 bases, with 13 bases lying between them. The sequence was collected from a woman in her thirties or forties who had recovered from COVID-19. The chain carries TRBV3-1 (or the pseudogene TRBV3-2) and TRBJ2-1, with a possible D match to TRBD2 (6 bases). Sequenced sample: PBMCs or T cells enriched from blood (not recorded which). CDR3 sequence (DNA): TGTGCCAGCAGCCAAGAACCGGGAGTACGGGAGCAGTTCTTC. It specifies CASSQEPGVREQFF.